This T cell receptor beta chain was profiled in a study of blood T cell repertoires in COVID-19 (dated by TCRdb to between 2020 and 2021). With respect to the entire study: The collaborator samples originated in the United States, Italy and Spain and spanned the acute and convalescent phases of COVID-19. Subjects who had been exposed to COVID-19, were actively infected with it, or had recovered from it provided the deeply sampled blood TCRbeta repertoires that made up the dataset. The samples were drawn from two sources: the first 160 participants of the ongoing ImmuneRACE study, and fewer than 1,500 subjects contributed by 6 global collaborators. The prospective study material was composed of cDNA or gDNA derived from T cells, B-cell-depleted T cells, or PBMCs. A de-identified subject ID, COVID-19 status, age in years and sex were almost always included in the sample metadata. Where available, HLA class I and class II types were taken from metadata supplied by the sample provider and were not determined by assay-based typing. The repertoires were released in a freely available public database intended as a resource for research on the immune response to SARS-CoV-2.

Concerning this clone itself: Its antigen is still unknown. Base qualities are missing; no much larger clone stands one base away.

From a lookup of the germline V gene, CDR1 and CDR2 are SGHAT and FQNNGV. The CDR3 covers 18 residues, taking in both the cysteine and the phenylalanine. Kept here is only the CDR3 DNA, which spans 54 bases and is read in frame from base 1. Relative to germline, V is 1 base shorter and J is 0 bases shorter, with 18 bases between their ends. TCRbeta CDR3 regions were amplified from genomic DNA by means of the immunoSEQ Assay, a bias-controlled multiplex PCR. The published analysis was carried out like this. The number of nucleated cells in each sample was estimated from the amplification of reference gene primers within the assay. Sequence reads were collapsed and filtered to measure the absolute abundance of every unique TCRbeta CDR3 rearrangement. Productive Simpson clonality was computed per sample as the square root of Simpson's diversity index over productive rearrangements. TCRdb retrieved this table from immuneACCESS and kept in-frame rearrangements only. Not all clones are present; in checked studies, unresolved V genes account for under half, and no reason is known for the remainder. D and trimming come from the DNA, and the V and J calls and clone size come from that table. The sample table lists about 310,000 clones, about nine tenths of them with a count of one. The ten top clones hold 1% of the sample.

Collaborating institutions collected whole blood in K2EDTA tubes following their own protocols. Collaborator samples were shipped for TCRbeta analysis as frozen whole blood, isolated PBMCs, or DNA extracted from either sample type. General conclusions and limits of the study: The quantity of clinical and demographic metadata differed by source and by participant and was supplied without curation.

The source is a man in his forties or fifties with active or convalescent COVID-19. Source material: peripheral blood. The sequence is built from TRBV11-2 and TRBJ1-2, with a weak D call of TRBD1 (6 bases match). The CDR3 amino acid sequence is: CASSLGGWTDPANYGYTF. The DNA reads as follows: TGTGCCAGCAGCTTAGGGGGATGGACAGATCCTGCTAACTATGGCTACACCTTC.